This T cell receptor (beta chain) appears in the sequencing data of a study of blood T cell repertoires in COVID-19. At the level of the study: Nucleic acid was either cDNA or gDNA, and it came from T cells, B-cell-depleted T cells, or PBMCs.

Generated by immunoSEQ multiplex PCR, the TCRdb table keeps only in-frame clones and is missing some. The sample lists about 400,000 clones, around 84% seen once, with about 3% in the top ten. CDR3 size: 16 residues. Germline V gene sequence: CDR1 MDHEN, CDR2 SYDVKM. V lost 1 base to trimming and J lost 3 bases, with 15 bases between them. The chain has TRBV28 and TRBJ1-2; a weak D match, TRBD1 (5 bases). Sequenced sample: peripheral blood. The sequence was collected from a human donor in a cohort sampled during active COVID-19. CDR3 nucleotides: TGTGCCAGCAGTTTATTTCTGGGGGGGACGGACTATGGCTACACCTTC. Its translation: CASSLFLGGTDYGYTF.